This TCR beta chain was sequenced for a study of cytomegalovirus exposure and HLA in healthy donors. The PCR contained 60 Vbeta and 13 Jbeta primers. Assay: immunoSEQ multiplex PCR; the TCRdb copy retains only in-frame clones and omits some. The table lists under 150,000 clones, just under 80% of them singletons. CDR3 length equals 14 residues. CDR1 SGDLS and CDR2 YYNGEE come from the germline V gene. V was cut by 1 base and J by 1 base, with 8 bases left in between. This chain links TRBV9 with TRBJ1-1; D possibly corresponds to TRBD1 (5 bases). What was sequenced was PBMCs. This TCR derives from a woman in her 40s in good health and CMV-seronegative. The CDR3 sequence is CASSVRGTNTEAFF. The CDR3 DNA sequence: TGTGCCAGCAGCGTAAGGGGTACGAACACTGAAGCTTTCTTT.